These 14 T cell receptor beta chains originate from one sample sequenced in a study of cytomegalovirus exposure and HLA in healthy donors. This PCR relied on a set of 60 Vbeta primers and 13 Jbeta primers. Assay used: immunoSEQ multiplex PCR; TCRdb lists only in-frame clones, some missing. The data contain around 170,000 clones, about 81% of them singletons. Sequencing was done on a sample of PBMCs. The source is a man between 35 and 55 years old in good health and CMV-seronegative.

Notes on this clone: Other nucleotide sequences from this sample produce the same CDR3. The chain uses TRBV9 and TRBJ2-3; possibly TRBD2 for D (5 bases). The V end was cut by 0 bases, the J end by 3 bases, with 8 bases between. The germline gives CDR1 SGDLS, CDR2 YYNGEE. The length of the CDR3 is 14 residues. The DNA for the CDR3 is TGTGCCAGCAGCGTAGGTGGGAGTACAGATACGCAGTATTTT. Protein sequence: CASSVGGSTDTQYF.

The chain joins TRBV7-2 to TRBJ2-7; 12 bases line up with TRBD2. The CDR3 has 17 amino acids. The trim removed 5 bases at V and 6 bases at J, leaving 14 bases unmatched. Germline CDR1 and CDR2: SGHTA and FQGNSA. CDR3: CASSAHLAGGPRSEQYF. CDR3 DNA: TGTGCCAGCAGCGCCCACCTAGCGGGAGGGCCTAGGAGCGAGCAGTACTTC.

The chain carries TRBV2 and TRBJ1-2; D is unclear. Trimming cost V 5 bases and J 1 base, with 5 bases left between them. There are 12 residues in the CDR3. Per germline, CDR1 SNHLY and CDR2 FYNNEI. CDR3 in amino acids: CASSTSNYGYTF. CDR3 nucleotides: TGTGCCAGCAGTACAAGTAACTATGGCTACACCTTC.

This sequence joins TRBV7-3 and TRBJ1-1; D is perhaps TRBD1 (5 bases). V was cut by 5 bases and J by 5 bases, with 12 bases left in between. Germline assignment: CDR1 SGHTA and CDR2 FQGTGA. The length of the CDR3 is 13 residues. DNA for the CDR3: TGTGCCAGCAGCAGCTCGGGGGGAACTGAAGCTTTCTTT. Translated: CASSSSGGTEAFF.

This clone was seen a few times. The chain combines TRBV11-2 with TRBJ2-1; 10 bases agree with TRBD2. CDR1 is SGHAT, CDR2 FQNNGV, per germline. The CDR3 has 16 amino acids. J lost 6 bases, V lost 5 bases, and 10 bases had no gene match. The CDR3 bases are TGTGCCAGCAGCCCCCCGCCCGGGACTAGCGTCAATGAGCAGTTCTTC. Protein sequence: CASSPPPGTSVNEQFF. The full variable domain, in which reference TRBV11-2 and TRBJ2-1 provide the parts outside the CDR3, is EAGVAQSPRYKIIEKRQSVAFWCNPISGHATLYWYQQILGQGPKLLIQFQNNGVVDDSQLPKDRFSAERLKGVDSTLKIQPAKLEDSAVYLCASSPPPGTSVNEQFFGPGTRLTVL.

This rearrangement joins TRBV28 to TRBJ2-7, with D perhaps matching TRBD1 (5 bases). The CDR3 has 12 amino acids. In germline, CDR1 is MDHEN, CDR2 SYDVKM. Trimming pared 10 bases from V and 6 bases from J, leaving 16 bases between. CDR3 protein: CATTTRAAEQYF. For the CDR3, the DNA is TGTGCCACCACCACCAGGGCGGCCGAGCAGTACTTC. The whole variable domain, remainder taken from reference TRBV28 and TRBJ2-7, is DVKVTQSSRYLVKRTGEKVFLECVQDMDHENMFWYRQDPGLGLRLIYFSYDVKMKEKGDIPEGYSVSREKKERFSLILESASTNQTSMYLCATTTRAAEQYFGPGTRLTVT.

The V gene is TRBV7-9, the J gene TRBJ2-1, with TRBD1 matching 10 bases. The CDR3 covers 14 residues. Trimming at V came to 1 base and at J to 6 bases, leaving 0 bases not matched to a gene. Looked up from germline, CDR1 is SEHNR and CDR2 is FQNEAQ (reference sequence). The CDR3 loop is CASSLGTGGNEQFF. Written as DNA, the CDR3 is TGTGCCAGCAGCTTAGGGACAGGGGGCAATGAGCAGTTCTTC.

The J gene is TRBJ1-2, the V gene TRBV28; no firm D call. V lost 2 bases and J 4 bases, leaving 8 bases between the germline ends. Germline assignment: CDR1 MDHEN and CDR2 SYDVKM. The CDR3 is made up of 13 amino acids. The CDR3 loop is CASSLTVIYGYTF. The CDR3 bases are TGTGCCAGCAGTTTAACAGTGATCTATGGCTACACCTTC.

The V call is TRBV5-1, the J call TRBJ2-3, with a possible D match to TRBD2 (5 bases). Trimming cost V 0 bases and J 4 bases, with 12 bases left between them. This CDR3 has 15 amino acids. The germline V gene encodes CDR1 SGHRS and CDR2 YFSETQ. The CDR3 DNA reads as TGCGCCAGCAGCTTGGGTAGCGCTGGCGCAGATACGCAGTATTTT. This sequence encodes CASSLGSAGADTQYF.

This clone appeared a single time. The rearrangement joins TRBV5-3 to TRBJ2-2, with 11 bases lining up with TRBD1. TRBV5-3 is placed among ORFs of uncertain function. The CDR3 contains 16 residues. Losses at the gene ends were 3 bases for V and 5 bases for J; bases not matched to a gene: 6. The CDR3 sequence: CARSSNGTGGTGELFF. The CDR3 nucleotides are TGTGCCAGAAGCTCGAACGGGACAGGGGGGACCGGGGAGCTGTTTTTT.

The chain recombines TRBV7-3 with TRBJ2-1; the match to TRBD2 covers 9 bases. CDR1 is SGHTA, CDR2 FQGTGA, per germline. Germline trimming cut 5 bases from V and 3 bases from J; bases unmatched to any gene: 2. This CDR3 spans 14 amino acids. The CDR3 sequence is CASSGAGGYNEQFF. The CDR3 DNA reads TGTGCCAGCAGCGGAGCGGGGGGCTACAATGAGCAGTTCTTC.

This rearrangement joins TRBV28 to TRBJ2-7; 10 nucleotides align to TRBD1. Trimming took 1 base from V and 5 from J; bases not matched to a gene: 5. Per the germline V gene, CDR1 is MDHEN and CDR2 is SYDVKM. The CDR3 extends over 15 amino acids. The CDR3 here is CASSLYRQGAHEQYF. The CDR3 region has the DNA TGTGCCAGCAGTTTATACCGACAGGGGGCCCACGAGCAGTACTTC.

This clone was recorded a few times. The chain has TRBV1 and TRBJ2-3; the tabulated D call, TRBD2, remains unverified against the DNA. TRBV1 counts as a pseudogene. The CDR3 has 19 amino acids. The CDR3 region is CTSSQEGLAGGSSTDTQYF. Here the CDR3 DNA reads TGCACCAGCAGCCAAGAGGGACTAGCGGGGGGTTCTAGCACAGATACGCAGTATTTT.

V and J are TRBV9 and TRBJ2-3; 9 nucleotides agree with TRBD2. The CDR3 covers 15 residues. CDR1 SGDLS and CDR2 YYNGEE come from the germline V gene. Trimming removed 1 base from V and 2 bases from J; junction bases left unmatched: 2. The DNA for the CDR3 is TGTGCCAGCAGCGTAAGCGGGGGGAACACAGATACGCAGTATTTT. Protein product: CASSVSGGNTDTQYF. The variable domain in full, completed from reference TRBV9 and TRBJ2-3, reads DSGVTQTPKHLITATGQRVTLRCSPRSGDLSVYWYQQSLDQGLQFLIQYYNGEERAKGNILERFSAQQFPDLHSELNLSSLELGDSALYFCASSVSGGNTDTQYFGPGTRLTVL.